Below, 19 T cell receptor beta chains from the same sample are listed, as sequenced in a study of siplizumab effects on memory and regulatory T cells. The repertoire was sequenced with immunoSEQ multiplex PCR; TCRdb's copy has only in-frame clones and lacks some. Among over 55,000 clones listed, 83% were seen once. The specimen was memory CD4+ T cells sorted from blood. Receptors were obtained from a human donor in good health.

The V call is TRBV7-8, the J call TRBJ1-2; 8 positions agree with TRBD1. Germline-derived CDR1 and CDR2 are SGHVS and FQNEAQ. The CDR3 spans 15 residues. V shed 0 bases and J 8 bases; nucleotides not matched to a gene: 8. Written as DNA, the CDR3 is TGTGCCAGCAGCTTAGCGGGGCGTGGGACAGGAGGCTACACCTTC. Its protein is CASSLAGRGTGGYTF. Filled out from reference TRBV7-8 and TRBJ1-2, the complete variable domain reads GAGVSQSPRYKVAKRGQDVALRCDPISGHVSLFWYQQALGQGPEFLTYFQNEAQLDKSGLPSDRFFAERPEGSVSTLKIQRTQQEDSAVYLCASSLAGRGTGGYTFGSGTRLTVV.

The genes are TRBV7-2 and TRBJ2-3; 9 bases align to TRBD1. Germline CDR1 and CDR2: SGHTA and FQGNSA. J gave up 2 bases and V 8 bases, and 11 bases lay outside the gene matches. The CDR3 has 16 amino acids. The chain's CDR3 is CASLPLGTGHTDTQYF. Here the CDR3 DNA reads TGTGCCAGCTTACCTCTGGGGACAGGGCACACAGATACGCAGTATTTT.

The table lists this clone with a count of one. In the same sample, other DNA sequences code for this CDR3. The CDR3 DNA reads as TGTGCCAGCTCACCCAAGGGAGGGGGAGAGACCCAGTACTTC. Translating it yields CASSPKGGGETQYF. The chain employs TRBV18 and TRBJ2-5; the D gene is possibly TRBD2 (7 bases). CDR1 is KGHSH and CDR2 is LQKENI in the germline V gene. The CDR3 has 14 amino acids. V lost 3 bases, J lost 4 bases, and 12 bases lay in between.

This chain joins TRBV7-5 and TRBJ2-7; the D call of TRBD1 is as the table states it, not checked on the DNA. TRBV7-5 is a listed pseudogene. The CDR3 has 15 amino acids. The CDR3 sequence is CARTSGRQSSYEQYF. The CDR3 DNA reads as TGTGCCAGAACCTCCGGTAGACAGAGCTCCTACGAGCAGTACTTC.

The rearrangement links TRBV6-5 to TRBJ1-5; D gene uncertain. V was cut by 2 bases and J by 5 bases, with 4 bases left in between. Germline CDR1 is MNHEY and CDR2 is SVGAGI. This CDR3 spans 12 amino acids. CDR3 loop: CASSYLHQPQHF. In nucleotides, the CDR3 is TGTGCCAGCAGTTACCTGCATCAGCCCCAGCATTTT.

CDR3 nucleotides: TGTGCCAGCACTCCAGCAGGGGTAGCTAACTATGGCTACACCTTC. It translates to CASTPAGVANYGYTF. The chain is built from TRBV9 and TRBJ1-2; D perhaps matches TRBD1 (6 bases). CDR3 length: 15 amino acids. The germline V and J ends were trimmed by 6 bases and 0 bases, with 15 bases remaining between them. Per germline, CDR1 SGDLS and CDR2 YYNGEE.

This clone showed up just a few times. V is TRBV7-2 and J is TRBJ2-5; a weak D match, TRBD2 (6 bases). Germline-derived CDR1 and CDR2 are SGHTA and FQGNSA. V lost 0 bases and J lost 5, with 19 bases in between. This CDR3 comprises 17 residues. CDR3 protein: CASSLAETRGFRETQYF. DNA of the CDR3: TGTGCCAGCAGCTTAGCGGAGACGCGGGGCTTTAGGGAGACCCAGTACTTC. Drawing the rest from reference TRBV7-2 and TRBJ2-5, the complete variable domain is GAGVSQSPSNKVTEKGKDVELRCDPISGHTALYWYRQSLGQGLEFLIYFQGNSAPDKSGLPSDRFSAERTGGSVSTLTIQRTQQEDSAVYLCASSLAETRGFRETQYFGPGTRLLVL.

This rearrangement joins TRBV27 to TRBJ2-7; no firm D call. The V gene lost 5 bases and the J gene lost 3 bases, with 11 bases spanning the gap. Germline CDR1 is MNHEY and CDR2 is SMNVEV (reference sequence). This CDR3 comprises 13 residues. CDR3 sequence reads: CASSHLNSYEQYF. CDR3 nucleotide sequence: TGTGCCAGCAGTCACCTCAACAGCTACGAGCAGTACTTC.

The V and J genes are TRBV12-5 and TRBJ1-6; 9 positions match TRBD1. This CDR3 is built from 16 residues. Trimming took 2 bases from V and 6 from J; bases not matched to a gene: 5. Looked up from germline, CDR1 is LGHNT and CDR2 is FRNRAP. CDR3 nucleotides: TGTGCTAGTGGTTTGATCCCGGGACAGGGTAATTCACCCCTCCACTTT. It is translated as CASGLIPGQGNSPLHF.

V is TRBV18 and J is TRBJ2-7; D gene unclear. V was shortened by 3 bases and J by 3 bases, with 15 bases between the two germline ends. The CDR3 is 15 residues long. Germline CDR1 reads KGHSH; CDR2 reads LQKENI. This CDR3 is CASSPGQASYYEQYF. As DNA, the CDR3 is TGTGCCAGCTCACCTGGGCAGGCCTCCTACTACGAGCAGTACTTC.

This chain connects TRBV7-8 to TRBJ2-1; D unclear. CDR1 SGHVS and CDR2 FQNEAQ come from the germline V gene. The CDR3 has 14 residues. V was clipped by 2 bases and J by 5 bases, with 10 bases between them. The DNA of the CDR3 is TGTGCCAGCAGCTTATCCTCCTATCACAATGAGCAGTTCTTC. Translating it yields CASSLSSYHNEQFF.

This clone was seen just once. The chain joins TRBV5-4 to TRBJ2-5; D might be TRBD1 (5 bases). V lost 4 bases and J lost 1, with 11 bases in between. CDR3 size: 14 residues. Germline CDR1 and CDR2: SGHNT and YYREEE (reference sequence). CDR3 nucleotides: TGTGCCAGCAGCCAGCAAGGGGCCCAAGAGACCCAGTACTTC. Translation gives CASSQQGAQETQYF.

The rearrangement uses TRBV5-4 and TRBJ2-5; D is tentatively TRBD1 or TRBD2 (6 bases each). Trimming took off 0 bases at V and 5 bases at J, with 14 bases between the two ends. CDR3 size: 15 residues. Germline V CDR1 and CDR2: SGHNT, YYREEE (reference sequence). Here the CDR3 DNA reads TGTGCCAGCAGCTTGGCACACAGGGAGGATGAGACCCAGTACTTC. Amino acids: CASSLAHREDETQYF.

The chain carries TRBV7-8 and TRBJ2-1; 9 nucleotides match TRBD2. Germline lookup yields CDR1 SGHVS and CDR2 FQNEAQ. There are 16 residues in the CDR3. The V gene end was trimmed by 0 bases and the J gene end by 3 bases; junction bases not matched to a gene: 3. Here the CDR3 DNA reads TGTGCCAGCAGCTTAGCCCGACTAGCGGTCTACAATGAGCAGTTCTTC. Translating it yields CASSLARLAVYNEQFF. The variable domain in full, with the rest retrieved from reference TRBV7-8 and TRBJ2-1, is GAGVSQSPRYKVAKRGQDVALRCDPISGHVSLFWYQQALGQGPEFLTYFQNEAQLDKSGLPSDRFFAERPEGSVSTLKIQRTQQEDSAVYLCASSLARLAVYNEQFFGPGTRLTVL.

The chain joins TRBV28 to TRBJ2-1; perhaps TRBD2 as D (5 bases). Germline CDR1 is MDHEN and CDR2 is SYDVKM. The CDR3 covers 14 residues. Deletions cut 2 bases from V and 4 bases from J, with 9 bases between. The CDR3 bases are TGTGCCAGCAGTTTAATCGGGGATTACAATGAGCAGTTCTTC. As protein: CASSLIGDYNEQFF.

The chain is built from TRBV19 and TRBJ1-4; 8 bases agree with TRBD1. The CDR3 has 14 amino acids. Trimming cost V 7 bases and J 2 bases; bases outside gene matches: 3. Germline values: CDR1 LNHDA, CDR2 SQIVND (reference sequence). The CDR3 nucleotides read TGTGCCAGTACCCGGACAGGGACTAATGAAAAACTGTTTTTT. Amino acid sequence: CASTRTGTNEKLFF.

The rearrangement links TRBV6-6 to TRBJ2-7; D is ambiguous. CDR1 MNHNY and CDR2 SVGAGI come from the germline V gene (reference sequence). CDR3 length equals 12 residues. Trimming cost V 2 bases and J 7 bases, with 9 bases left between them. The CDR3 DNA sequence: TGTGCCAGCAGTTACGGGGTAAGGGAGCAGTACTTC. This encodes CASSYGVREQYF.

This rearrangement joins TRBV7-9 to TRBJ1-4, with D hard to call. Germline values: CDR1 SEHNR, CDR2 FQNEAQ (reference sequence). V shed 5 bases and J shed 10 bases, with 14 bases lying between them. This CDR3 contains 13 residues. The chain's CDR3 is CASSRDGSGKLFF. DNA for the CDR3: TGTGCCAGCAGCCGAGACGGGAGTGGAAAACTGTTTTTT.

On this clone itself: One end of the junction fails to match germline, which may point to a read error. V and J are TRBV7-7 and TRBJ2-2; D possibly corresponds to TRBD2 (6 bases). From germline, CDR1 is SSHAT and CDR2 FNYEAQ (reference sequence). The CDR3 loop spans 13 amino acids. The CDR3 is CASRLENTGELFF. The CDR3 nucleotides read TGTGCTAGCAGACTAGAGAACACCGGGGAGCTGTTTTTT.